Sequencing of this T cell receptor (beta chain) was carried out in a study of T-cell reconstitution after alpha-beta-depleted transplantation in children. Trimming removed 4 bases from V and 4 bases from J, with 8 bases in between. This CDR3 spans 13 amino acids. Researchers prepared the TCRbeta library using unique molecular identifiers, the study reports. TCRdb processed the PCR reads anew with MiXCR; each CDR3 protein has one entry. The sample yields around 380,000 distinct CDR3 sequences, roughly a tenth seen once. The TCR sequence derives from a human donor who donated a stem cell graft to a child with acute myeloid leukemia. The chain couples TRBV12-3 or TRBV12-4 to TRBJ1-3; D call uncertain. The sample in question was PBMCs from the stem cell graft donor, obtained from the stem cell graft. CDR3 sequence: CASSYLTGNTIYF. CDR3 sequence (DNA): TGTGCCAGCAGTTATCTCACGGGAAACACCATATATTTT.